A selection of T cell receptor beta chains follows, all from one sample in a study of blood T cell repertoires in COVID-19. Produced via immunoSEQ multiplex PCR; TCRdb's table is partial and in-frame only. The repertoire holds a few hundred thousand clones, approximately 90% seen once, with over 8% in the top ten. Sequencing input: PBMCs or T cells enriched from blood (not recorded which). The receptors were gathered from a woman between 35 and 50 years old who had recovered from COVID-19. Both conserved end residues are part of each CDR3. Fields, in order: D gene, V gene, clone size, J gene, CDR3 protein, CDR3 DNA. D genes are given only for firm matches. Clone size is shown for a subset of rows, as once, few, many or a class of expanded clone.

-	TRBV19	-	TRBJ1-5	CASTGFYSNQPQHF	TGTGCCAGTACGGGGTTCTATAGCAATCAGCCCCAGCATTTT
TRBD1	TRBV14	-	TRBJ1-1	CASRRQGMNTEAFF	TGTGCCAGCAGGCGACAGGGAATGAACACTGAAGCTTTCTTT
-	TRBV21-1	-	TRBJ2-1	CASSTGTNYNEQFF	TGTGCCAGCAGCACTGGGACTAACTACAATGAGCAGTTCTTC
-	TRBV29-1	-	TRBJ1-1	CSVARDNWETEAFF	TGCAGCGTTGCCCGGGACAACTGGGAGACTGAAGCTTTCTTT
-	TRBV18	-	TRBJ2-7	CASSLSFHEQYF	TGTGCCAGCTCACTTTCGTTCCACGAGCAGTACTTC
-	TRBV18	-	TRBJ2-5	CASSPGGAETQYF	TGTGCCAGCTCACCAGGAGGGGCCGAGACCCAGTACTTC
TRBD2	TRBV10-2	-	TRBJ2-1	CASSEYRLAASSYNEQFF	TGCGCCAGCAGTGAGTACCGGCTAGCGGCTTCCTCCTACAATGAGCAGTTCTTC
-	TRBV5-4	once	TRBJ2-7	CTSSLGGAEQYF	TGTACCAGCAGCTTGGGTGGGGCCGAGCAGTACTTC
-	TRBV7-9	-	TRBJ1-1	CASSLHIGVNTEAFF	TGTGCCAGCAGCCTCCATATCGGGGTGAACACTGAAGCTTTCTTT
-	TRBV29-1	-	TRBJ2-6	CSVQGSSGANVLTF	TGCAGCGTGCAGGGGAGCAGTGGGGCCAACGTCCTGACTTTC
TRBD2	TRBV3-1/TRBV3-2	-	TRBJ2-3	CASSPRLAGGTDTQYF	TGTGCCAGCAGCCCTAGACTAGCGGGGGGAACAGATACGCAGTATTTT
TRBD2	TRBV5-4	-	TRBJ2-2	CASSPRTSGGTGELFF	TGTGCCAGCAGCCCACGGACTAGCGGAGGCACCGGGGAGCTGTTTTTT
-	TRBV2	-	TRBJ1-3	CASSVETESGNTIYF	TGTGCCAGCAGTGTGGAGACGGAGTCTGGAAACACCATATATTTT
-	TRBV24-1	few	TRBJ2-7	CATNYEQYF	TGTGCCACTAACTACGAGCAGTACTTC
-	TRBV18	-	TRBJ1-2	CASSATSGGLADGYTF	TGTGCCAGCTCAGCTACGTCGGGGGGCCTGGCTGATGGCTACACCTTC
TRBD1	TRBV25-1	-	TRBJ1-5	CASAGQGGQPQHF	TGTGCCAGCGCCGGACAGGGAGGGCAGCCCCAGCATTTT
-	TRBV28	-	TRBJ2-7	CASSFLAQTGSYEQYF	TGTGCCAGCAGTTTCTTGGCCCAGACGGGCTCCTACGAGCAGTACTTC
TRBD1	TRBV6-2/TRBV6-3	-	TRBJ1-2	CASSYDEDRGYGYTF	TGTGCCAGCAGTTACGACGAGGACAGGGGGTATGGCTACACCTTC
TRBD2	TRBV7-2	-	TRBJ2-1	CASSLAGVVNEQFF	TGTGCCAGCAGCCTAGCGGGAGTAGTCAATGAGCAGTTCTTC
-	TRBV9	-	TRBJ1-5	CASSVGGSRVGQPQHF	TGTGCCAGCAGCGTAGGGGGCTCCAGGGTTGGTCAGCCCCAGCATTTT
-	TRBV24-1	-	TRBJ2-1	CATSDPSPANSYNEQFF	TGTGCCACCAGTGATCCGAGCCCCGCCAACTCGTACAATGAGCAGTTCTTC
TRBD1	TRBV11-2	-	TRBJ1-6	CASSLGQGHSPLHF	TGTGCCAGCAGCCTGGGACAGGGCCATTCACCCCTCCACTTT
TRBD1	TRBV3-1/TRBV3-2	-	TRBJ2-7	CASSSIGYRGSYEQYF	TGTGCCAGCAGCTCCATAGGGTACAGGGGGTCCTACGAGCAGTACTTC
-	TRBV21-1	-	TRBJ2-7	CASSPAQGKPGQGVIRGSYEQYF	TGTGCCAGCAGCCCCGCACAAGGAAAACCGGGACAGGGGGTGATTCGGGGCTCCTACGAGCAGTACTTC
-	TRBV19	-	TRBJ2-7	CASSIDSGLAIYEQYF	TGTGCCAGTAGTATAGATTCAGGGCTAGCGATCTACGAGCAGTACTTC
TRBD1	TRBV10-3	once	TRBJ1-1	CAISVPGTGGKAAFF	TGTGCCATCAGTGTGCCCGGGACAGGGGGCAAGGCGGCTTTCTTT
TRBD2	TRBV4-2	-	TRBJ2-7	CASSQFLADYEQYF	TGTGCCAGCAGCCAATTTCTAGCGGACTACGAGCAGTACTTC
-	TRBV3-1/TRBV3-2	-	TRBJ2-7	CASSQGVGVFYEQYF	TGTGCCAGCAGCCAAGGGGTGGGAGTATTCTACGAGCAGTACTTC
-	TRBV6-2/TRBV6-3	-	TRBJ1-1	CASSNRIGTEAFF	TGTGCCAGCAGTAACAGGATTGGGACTGAAGCTTTCTTT
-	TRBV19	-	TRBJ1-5	CASSIVQGGQPQHF	TGTGCCAGTAGTATAGTGCAGGGCGGACAGCCCCAGCATTTT
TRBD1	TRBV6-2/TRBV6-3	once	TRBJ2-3	CASSNRDRGPTDTQYF	TGTGCCAGCAGTAACCGGGACAGGGGCCCCACAGATACGCAGTATTTT
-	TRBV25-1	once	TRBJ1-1	CASSEQGYTEAFF	TGTGCCAGCAGTGAACAGGGATACACTGAAGCTTTCTTT
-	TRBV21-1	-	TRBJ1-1	CASSKVSRAEPNTEAFF	TGTGCCAGCAGCAAAGTTTCGAGAGCGGAGCCCAACACTGAAGCTTTCTTT
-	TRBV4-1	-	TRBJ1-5	CASSPRGFQPQHF	TGCGCCAGCAGCCCCAGGGGATTCCAGCCCCAGCATTTT
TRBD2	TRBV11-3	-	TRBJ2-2	CASSWSSGVTGELFF	TGTGCCAGCAGTTGGAGTAGCGGGGTTACCGGGGAGCTGTTTTTT
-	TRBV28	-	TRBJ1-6	CASSLQGQVSPLHF	TGTGCCAGCAGTTTACAGGGGCAGGTTTCACCCCTCCACTTT
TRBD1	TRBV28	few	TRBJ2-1	CASSLGTGERNEQFF	TGTGCCAGCAGTTTAGGGACAGGGGAACGGAATGAGCAGTTCTTC
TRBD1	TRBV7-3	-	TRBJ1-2	CASSPAPTGGINYGYTF	TGTGCCAGCAGCCCAGCCCCAACAGGGGGAATTAACTATGGCTACACCTTC
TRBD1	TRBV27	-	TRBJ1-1	CATSGQGSLAFF	TGTGCCACCTCGGGACAGGGGTCGTTAGCTTTCTTT
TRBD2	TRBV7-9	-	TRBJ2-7	CASSLGLADYEQYF	TGTGCCAGCAGCTTAGGGCTAGCGGACTACGAGCAGTACTTC